The 23 T cell receptor beta chains below were found in one sample sequenced in a study of early T cells in non-severe SARS-CoV-2 infection. TCRdb fed the 5' RACE reads into MiXCR, producing one record per CDR3 protein. The repertoire has around 83,000 distinct CDR3 sequences, about 12% of them found once; the top ten carry around 4.3%. This material consisted of whole blood, taken at baseline. The receptors originated from an adult who was a healthcare worker with PCR-confirmed SARS-CoV-2 infection or an uninfected control (not recorded which).

In DNA form, the CDR3 reads TGTGCCAGCAGCTTAGTGGATCAGCCCCAGCATTTT. Its protein product is CASSLVDQPQHF. The genes are TRBV7-9 and TRBJ1-5; D ambiguous. Germline V lookup: CDR1 SEHNR, CDR2 FQNEAQ (reference sequence). V shed 1 base and J shed 5 bases, with 3 bases lying between them. This CDR3 region has 12 residues.

This clonotype occurred many times. This chain links TRBV11-3 with TRBJ1-2; possible D gene TRBD1, 6 bases. Trimming left V 2 bases short and J 4 bases short, with 17 bases between. This CDR3 has 16 residues. The germline V gene has CDR1 SGHNT and CDR2 YENEEA. The CDR3 DNA sequence: TGTGCCAGCAGCTTAAGAGGCCGGGACATTCGCTATGGCTACACCTTC. Translated: CASSLRGRDIRYGYTF.

The rearrangement links TRBV5-1 to TRBJ2-7; the match to TRBD1 covers 8 bases. CDR1 is SGHRS and CDR2 is YFSETQ in the germline V gene. The CDR3 loop spans 15 amino acids. V was clipped by 4 bases and J by 0 bases; unmatched bases: 6. In DNA, the CDR3 is TGCGCCAGCAGCACCGGACAGGGAAGCTCCTACGAGCAGTACTTC. As protein: CASSTGQGSSYEQYF.

In its sample, this clonotype was seen many times. The J gene is TRBJ2-1, the V gene TRBV9; D remains unclear. V was cut by 5 bases and J by 8 bases, with 8 bases left in between. This CDR3 is built from 11 residues. In germline, CDR1 is SGDLS, CDR2 YYNGEE. The CDR3 reads CASSREHEQFF. CDR3 DNA sequence: TGTGCCAGCAGTCGTGAGCATGAGCAGTTCTTC.

This clonotype was seen repeatedly, ten times or more. This chain joins TRBV6-6 and TRBJ2-6; D unresolved. The CDR3 totals 12 residues. Trimming stripped 8 bases from V and 2 bases from J, with 4 bases between. The germline V gene has CDR1 MNHNY and CDR2 SVGAGI (reference sequence). DNA of the CDR3: TGTGCCAGCTCGACTGGGGCCAACGTCCTGACTTTC. Translating it yields CASSTGANVLTF.

This chain's CDR3 is CASSLVETSYGYTF. The CDR3 nucleotides are TGTGCCAGCAGCTTGGTCGAGACTTCCTATGGCTACACCTTC. The V gene is TRBV5-4, the J gene TRBJ1-2, with unresolved D. The CDR3 is made up of 14 amino acids. CDR1 and CDR2 (germline): SGHNT, YYREEE (reference sequence). The V end was cut by 0 bases, the J end by 4 bases, with 10 bases between. The variable domain in full, completed from reference TRBV5-4 and TRBJ1-2, reads ETGVTQSPTHLIKTRGQQVTLRCSSQSGHNTVSWYQQALGQGPQFIFQYYREEENGRGNFPPRFSGLQFPNYSSELNVNALELDDSALYLCASSLVETSYGYTFGSGTRLTVV.

The rearrangement joins TRBV24-1 to TRBJ1-5, with D possibly TRBD1 on 6 matching bases. CDR1 and CDR2 (germline): KGHDR, SFDVKD. The V gene lost 3 bases and the J gene lost 2 bases, with 10 bases spanning the gap. The CDR3 spans 15 residues. CDR3 sequence reads: CATSDRTVGNQPQHF. The CDR3, as DNA: TGTGCCACCAGTGATCGGACAGTAGGCAATCAGCCCCAGCATTTT.

This clonotype occurred many times. The chain carries TRBV5-1 and TRBJ2-1, with unresolved D. V lost 6 bases, J lost 4 bases, and 14 bases lay in between. The CDR3 extends over 14 amino acids. The germline gives CDR1 SGHRS, CDR2 YFSETQ. In DNA, the CDR3 is TGCGCCAGCAATGAGCCCCTAACGTACAATGAGCAGTTCTTC. Translating gives CASNEPLTYNEQFF.

This clonotype was picked up one time. The J gene is TRBJ1-1, the V gene TRBV27; no reliable D call. Trimming pared 6 bases from V and 2 bases from J, leaving 4 bases between. CDR1 and CDR2 from the germline V gene are MNHEY and SMNVEV (reference sequence). CDR3 length equals 11 residues. The CDR3 DNA reads as TGTGCCAGCAGCTCTAACACTGAAGCTTTCTTT. It codes for CASSSNTEAFF.

The V and J genes are TRBV7-6 and TRBJ2-7, with 9 nucleotides matching TRBD1. V trimming: 0 bases; J trimming: 5 bases; junction bases outside the gene matches: 14. The length of the CDR3 is 18 residues. Germline V gene data show CDR1 as SGHVS and CDR2 as FNYEAQ. CDR3 sequence reads: CASSLAYRPRDRVNEQYF. The CDR3 nucleotides are TGTGCCAGCAGCTTAGCGTACAGACCCCGGGACAGGGTGAACGAGCAGTACTTC.

The chain couples TRBV9 to TRBJ1-6; D gene ambiguous. CDR1 and CDR2 from the germline V gene are SGDLS and YYNGEE. The CDR3 covers 12 residues. Trimming stripped 4 bases from V and 8 bases from J, with 7 bases between. The CDR3 reads CASSQWDSPLHF. DNA of the CDR3: TGTGCCAGCAGCCAGTGGGATTCACCCCTCCACTTT.

For the CDR3, the DNA is TGTGCCAGCAGCCAATCCCCAGGGGGCGAAACTGAAGCTTTCTTT. It encodes CASSQSPGGETEAFF. V gene TRBV3-1 combines with J gene TRBJ1-1; 8 bases fit TRBD1. J was trimmed by 5 bases and V by 2 bases; bases with no gene match: 7. This CDR3 has 15 residues. Germline lookup yields CDR1 LGHDT and CDR2 YNNKEL (reference sequence). The full variable domain, completed using reference TRBV3-1 and TRBJ1-1, is DTAVSQTPKYLVTQMGNDKSIKCEQNLGHDTMYWYKQDSKKFLKIMFSYNNKELIINETVPNRFSPKSPDKAHLNLHINSLELGDSAVYFCASSQSPGGETEAFFGQGTRLTVV.

On this clonotype: The junction differs from germline at one of its ends, possibly a read error. The rearrangement uses TRBV18 and TRBJ1-6; maybe TRBD1 (5 bases). Germline V gene lookup returns CDR1 KGHSH and CDR2 LQKENI. This CDR3 spans 15 amino acids. CDR3 sequence (DNA): TGTGCCAGCTCACCACTGCGGACGGACAATTCACCCCTCCATTTT. Translated, it gives CASSPLRTDNSPLHF.

This clonotype was observed at least ten times. The rearrangement uses TRBV28 and TRBJ1-1; TRBD1 matches 7 bases. CDR3 length equals 16 residues. Germline CDR1 MDHEN, CDR2 SYDVKM. J lost 1 base, V lost 5 bases, and 10 bases had no gene match. The CDR3 loop is CASSKIRDRSNTEAFF. DNA of the CDR3: TGTGCCAGCAGTAAAATCCGGGACAGATCGAACACTGAAGCTTTCTTT. Using reference TRBV28 and TRBJ1-1 for the parts outside the CDR3, the full variable domain is DVKVTQSSRYLVKRTGEKVFLECVQDMDHENMFWYRQDPGLGLRLIYFSYDVKMKEKGDIPEGYSVSREKKERFSLILESASTNQTSMYLCASSKIRDRSNTEAFFGQGTRLTVV.

The CDR3 region has the DNA TGCGCCAGCAGTAATACCCCCAGGGAAACAGATACGCAGTATTTT. Its translation: CASSNTPRETDTQYF. The chain has TRBV10-1 and TRBJ2-3, with D perhaps matching TRBD1 (5 bases). The CDR3 has 15 amino acids. The germline V gene encodes CDR1 WNHNN and CDR2 SYGVQD (reference sequence). Trimming took 5 bases from V and 3 from J, leaving 15 bases between them.

This clonotype has at least ten counts. The chain couples TRBV7-9 to TRBJ2-6; D is uncertain. The germline gives CDR1 SEHNR, CDR2 FQNEAQ (reference sequence). The CDR3 extends over 15 amino acids. V dropped 4 bases and J dropped 0 bases, with 7 bases sitting between them. Here the CDR3 DNA reads TGTGCCAGCAGCTCTTACACCTCTGGGGCCAACGTCCTGACTTTC. This codes for CASSSYTSGANVLTF.

The chain couples TRBV7-9 to TRBJ1-4; 10 positions match TRBD1. V trimming: 5 bases; J trimming: 4 bases; junction bases outside the gene matches: 4. Germline V gives CDR1 SEHNR, CDR2 FQNEAQ (reference sequence). The CDR3 totals 15 residues. CDR3 DNA sequence: TGTGCCAGCAGCGAGACAGGGGGCCTTAATGAAAAACTGTTTTTT. It specifies CASSETGGLNEKLFF.

This clonotype was picked up a small number of times. V and J are TRBV15 and TRBJ1-4; 7 bases map to TRBD1. Trimming took 3 bases from V and 7 from J; bases not matched to a gene: 8. In germline, CDR1 is LNHNV, CDR2 YYDKDF (reference sequence). CDR3 size: 15 residues. The CDR3 DNA reads TGTGCCACCAGCAGTACAGGGGATGTAATTGAAAAACTGTTTTTT. It translates to CATSSTGDVIEKLFF.

This clonotype was counted at least ten times. J is TRBJ2-5 and V is TRBV7-3; D unclear. The CDR3 totals 15 residues. Trimming pared 0 bases from V and 3 bases from J, leaving 11 bases between. Germline V gene lookup returns CDR1 SGHTA and CDR2 FQGTGA. CDR3 nucleotide sequence: TGTGCCAGCAGCTTAACATCGGCTTCAGAAGAGACCCAGTACTTC. Translating it yields CASSLTSASEETQYF. The full variable domain, in which reference TRBV7-3 and TRBJ2-5 provide the parts outside the CDR3, is GAGVSQTPSNKVTEKGKYVELRCDPISGHTALYWYRQSLGQGPEFLIYFQGTGAADDSGLPNDRFFAVRPEGSVSTLKIQRTERGDSAVYLCASSLTSASEETQYFGPGTRLLVL.

This clonotype was detected many times. The chain has TRBV25-1 and TRBJ2-5, with D perhaps given as TRBD1 or TRBD2 (5 bases each). Trimming took 8 bases from V and 5 from J, leaving 12 bases between them. The CDR3 contains 12 residues. CDR1 is MGHDK, CDR2 SYGVNS, per germline. CDR3 in amino acids: CASGRGGETQYF. The CDR3 DNA is TGTGCCAGCGGCCGTGGGGGTGAGACCCAGTACTTC.

This clonotype was observed many times. The genes are TRBV3-1 and TRBJ1-3, with no clear D. This CDR3 is 14 amino acids long. In germline, CDR1 is LGHDT, CDR2 YNNKEL (reference sequence). V lost 2 bases to trimming and J lost 8 bases, with 13 bases between them. The CDR3 loop reads CASSQLPTDYTIYF. DNA for the CDR3: TGTGCCAGCAGCCAACTGCCGACGGATTACACCATATATTTT.

The sample holds many counts of this clonotype. J is TRBJ2-3 and V is TRBV20-1; D is tentatively TRBD1 or TRBD2 (5 bases each). The CDR3 runs to 14 residues. The germline CDR1 and CDR2 sequences are DFQATT and SNEGSKA (reference sequence). Trimming cost V 1 base and J 2 bases, with 10 bases left between them. The CDR3 loop reads CSARGVGATDTQYF. As DNA, the CDR3 is TGCAGTGCTAGAGGGGTCGGGGCCACAGATACGCAGTATTTT.

This rearrangement joins TRBV20-1 to TRBJ1-2, with 9 positions matching TRBD1. The CDR3 contains 15 residues. V lost 6 bases and J lost 1; bases outside the gene matches: 9. Germline CDR1 and CDR2: DFQATT and SNEGSKA (reference sequence). CDR3 sequence reads: CSAVGDRAVNYGYTF. The CDR3 DNA follows: TGCAGTGCAGTGGGGGACAGGGCCGTTAACTATGGCTACACCTTC.